The next 11 T cell receptor beta chains were all read from a single sample in a study of blood T cell repertoires in COVID-19. Produced via immunoSEQ multiplex PCR; TCRdb's table is partial and in-frame only. Of 260,000 or so clones in the sample, less than 85% were seen once. The specimen was PBMCs or T cells enriched from blood (not recorded which). The source is a woman between 50 and 59 years old who had recovered from COVID-19.

The chain uses TRBV12-5 and TRBJ2-1; TRBD2 matches at 15 bases. The V segment lost 2 bases and the J segment 10 bases; nucleotides outside the gene matches: 18. The CDR3 extends over 20 amino acids. The germline gives CDR1 LGHNT, CDR2 FRNRAP. The CDR3 region is CASGLLTGWGLAGGAGEQFF. CDR3 sequence (DNA): TGTGCTAGTGGTTTGCTGACGGGATGGGGACTAGCGGGAGGCGCGGGGGAGCAGTTCTTC.

This CDR3 is CASSIRVGSGRKSYNEQFF. CDR3 DNA: TGTGCCAGTAGTATACGGGTAGGGAGCGGGAGGAAGTCCTACAATGAGCAGTTCTTC. The genes are TRBV19 and TRBJ2-1; 9 bases are a match to TRBD2. This CDR3 comprises 19 residues. CDR1 LNHDA and CDR2 SQIVND come from the germline V gene (reference sequence). The V segment lost 2 bases and the J segment 1 base; nucleotides outside the gene matches: 12.

This clone was observed a handful of times. The chain employs TRBV3-1 (or the pseudogene TRBV3-2) and TRBJ2-5; perhaps TRBD2 as D (6 bases). The germline CDR1 and CDR2 sequences are LGHDT and YNNKEL (reference sequence). V lost 3 bases, J lost 5 bases, and 16 bases lay in between. The CDR3 is 15 amino acids. CDR3 sequence (DNA): TGTGCCAGCAGCCACCGAGGGACTTTTGGGGAGACCCAGTACTTC. Encoded protein: CASSHRGTFGETQYF.

The chain uses TRBV5-1 and TRBJ2-1; D may be TRBD1 (5 bases). V lost 3 bases and J 7 bases, leaving 8 bases between the germline ends. Germline V gene lookup returns CDR1 SGHRS and CDR2 YFSETQ. The CDR3 length is 12 residues. CDR3 amino acids: CASSSTENEQFF. The CDR3 DNA reads as TGCGCCAGCAGCTCGACAGAGAATGAGCAGTTCTTC. Using reference TRBV5-1 and TRBJ2-1 for the parts outside the CDR3, the full variable domain is KAGVTQTPRYLIKTRGQQVTLSCSPISGHRSVSWYQQTPGQGLQFLFEYFSETQRNKGNFPGRFSGRQFSNSRSEMNVSTLELGDSALYLCASSSTENEQFFGPGTRLTVL.

The J gene is TRBJ2-1, the V gene TRBV5-8; 7 bases match TRBD2. CDR1 is SGHTS, CDR2 YDEGEE, per germline. The length of the CDR3 is 16 residues. J gave up 4 bases and V 4 bases, and 11 bases lay outside the gene matches. The CDR3 DNA reads TGTGCCAGCAGCCCACTGGTGGCTAGCGGTTACAATGAGCAGTTCTTC. Translation gives CASSPLVASGYNEQFF. The entire variable domain, with the rest obtained from reference TRBV5-8 and TRBJ2-1, is as follows: EAGVTQSPTHLIKTRGQQATLRCSPISGHTSVYWYQQALGLGLQFLLWYDEGEERNRGNFPPRFSGRQFPNYSSELNVNALELEDSALYLCASSPLVASGYNEQFFGPGTRLTVL.

The genes are TRBV18 and TRBJ1-5; possible D gene TRBD1, 6 bases. The CDR3 contains 14 residues. V was trimmed by 6 bases and J by 7 bases, leaving 16 bases between them. Germline CDR1 KGHSH, CDR2 LQKENI. CDR3 DNA: TGTGCCAGCTCGTATCAGGGGTTGGAGCAGCCCCAGCATTTT. It codes for CASSYQGLEQPQHF.

This chain uses TRBV11-2 with TRBJ1-1; no definite D call. Trimming pared 10 bases from V and 1 base from J, leaving 7 bases between. The CDR3 has 11 residues. The germline V gene encodes CDR1 SGHAT and CDR2 FQNNGV. The DNA for the CDR3 is TGTGCCATTTCGTCGAACACTGAAGCTTTCTTT. Its protein is CAISSNTEAFF.

A single count supports this clone. This chain links TRBV13 with TRBJ1-2; D is undetermined. Trimming cost V 0 bases and J 4 bases, with 9 bases left between them. The CDR3 has 14 residues. The germline V gene has CDR1 PRHDT and CDR2 FYEKMQ (reference sequence). Here the CDR3 DNA reads TGTGCCAGCAGCTTAGGAGGCAGGCCCTATGGCTACACCTTC. Translation: CASSLGGRPYGYTF.

The CDR3 DNA reads as TGTGCCAGCAGGCCGGACAGGGGGCTTCAGCCCCAGCATTTT. Its translation is CASRPDRGLQPQHF. J is TRBJ1-5 and V is TRBV28; 11 nucleotides agree with TRBD1. V trimming: 6 bases; J trimming: 6 bases; junction bases outside the gene matches: 4. The CDR3 totals 14 residues. Germline-derived CDR1 and CDR2 are MDHEN and SYDVKM.

The chain couples TRBV19 to TRBJ2-1; 10 nucleotides line up with TRBD2. The CDR3 is 17 residues long. Per germline, CDR1 LNHDA and CDR2 SQIVND (reference sequence). Losses at the gene ends were 6 bases for V and 1 base for J; bases not matched to a gene: 9. CDR3 nucleotide sequence: TGTGCCAGTAGACTAATAGCGGGGGGCGTTTCCTACAATGAGCAGTTCTTC. Its translation: CASRLIAGGVSYNEQFF.

V gene TRBV19 combines with J gene TRBJ2-1; D remains ambiguous. CDR3 length: 13 amino acids. Germline V gives CDR1 LNHDA, CDR2 SQIVND (reference sequence). V was shortened by 3 bases and J by 5 bases, with 8 bases between the two germline ends. CDR3: CASSIGRDNEQFF. In DNA, the CDR3 is TGTGCCAGTAGTATCGGTCGTGACAATGAGCAGTTCTTC.